Many counts were recorded for the clone carrying this TCR beta chain. No antigen is known for it. The data were obtained in a study of T cells in Graves' hyperthyroidism and ophthalmopathy. General observations from the study: Blood samples included most of the expanded thyroid clonotypes exceeding 0.001. In the analysis, a 13 V-J model separated ophthalmopathy from stable hyperthyroidism. The model identified upcoming ophthalmopathy a median about six months ahead of onset.

Ophthalmopathy patients had moderate-to-severe active disease, CAS ≥3, NOSPECS ≥4, and disease duration under 3 months. CDR3 length: 17 residues. V lost 1 base and J lost 2; bases outside the gene matches: 6. Germline V gene sequence: CDR1 MGHDK, CDR2 SYGVNS. Amplification of TCR beta CDR3 regions was performed using RNA transcripts as template. The HTBI primer set drove a first-round RT-PCR of the TCR CDR3. One entry per CDR3 protein, called by TCRdb with MiXCR from the multiplex PCR reads. This table holds 250,000 to 400,000 distinct CDR3 sequences, roughly an eighth found once. The specimen sequenced was blood. V gene TRBV25-1 combines with J gene TRBJ2-7; 12 nucleotides match TRBD2. The sequence derives from a woman in her forties with Graves' ophthalmopathy. The chain's CDR3 is CASSESGTSGLPYEQYF. Here the CDR3 DNA reads TGTGCCAGCAGTGAATCAGGGACTAGCGGGTTACCCTACGAGCAGTACTTC.